The rows below give T cell receptor beta chains drawn from one sample of a study of CD8+ T cells in alopecia areata. Generated by immunoSEQ multiplex PCR, the TCRdb table keeps only in-frame clones and is missing some. Of about 210,000 clones in the sample, 35% to 45% are singletons; the top ten hold 0.4% to 0.55%. This specimen was CD4+ T cells sorted from blood, taken between weeks 30 and 35, from a patient treated with tofacitinib. The source is a human donor with alopecia areata. CDR3s leave out the opening cysteine and the closing phenylalanine or tryptophan. Clone size appears in some rows only: once, few, many, or a class for an expanded clone.

v_call,clone_size,cdr3_aa
TRBV18,few,ASSPRRTGDSNQPQH
TRBV6-5,few,AISQGQGNTEAF
TRBV6-5,-,ASGTTGRPNTEAF
TRBV18,-,ASSPQTGSDEQY
TRBV15,few,ATSIQGSGNIQY
TRBV10-1,few,ASSDPGTSGSDTQY
TRBV18,-,ASSPQGAADQPQH
TRBV10-2,-,ATRGGTGDGYT
TRBV19,few,ASRVPGLSHNEQF
TRBV9,-,ASSARTSGTPHEQY
TRBV18,many,ASSPQSYEQY
TRBV6-5,-,ASSSQLSYEQY
TRBV7-9,few,ASSEGAYEQY
TRBV7-9,few,ASSPSRETQY
TRBV7-6,few,ASSPALNTQY
TRBV7-9,-,ASSLFQGSVYEQY
TRBV7-2,few,ASSLNMNMNTEAF